This entry lists 19 T cell receptor beta chains sequenced from one sample in a study of T cell responses to AZD1222 COVID-19 vaccine. Sequencing was performed with immunoSEQ multiplex PCR; in TCRdb, only in-frame clones are kept and a portion is missing. The sample gives 250,000 to 300,000 clones, almost 95% of which show up once; around 0.58% is in the top ten. The sample consisted of peripheral blood, taken 28 days after the second AZD1222 dose. The receptors shown here come from an adult who received the AZD1222 COVID-19 vaccine.

The rearrangement links TRBV7-2 to TRBJ2-7; 10 bases fit TRBD2. The germline CDR1 and CDR2 sequences are SGHTA and FQGNSA. V trimming: 1 base; J trimming: 4 bases; junction bases outside the gene matches: 7. This CDR3 spans 16 amino acids. The CDR3 sequence is CASSLGVAGGLYEQYF. The CDR3 DNA sequence: TGTGCCAGCAGCTTAGGGGTAGCGGGAGGCCTATACGAGCAGTACTTC.

The chain recombines TRBV18 with TRBJ1-5; D is unclear. Germline V gene lookup returns CDR1 KGHSH and CDR2 LQKENI. CDR3 length equals 14 residues. V was trimmed by 1 base and J by 7 bases, leaving 11 bases between them. The CDR3 DNA is TGTGCCAGCTCACCACGGGAGGGAGACCAGCCCCAGCATTTT. Translating gives CASSPREGDQPQHF. The complete variable domain, with remaining parts taken from reference TRBV18 and TRBJ1-5, reads NAGVMQNPRHLVRRRGQEARLRCSPMKGHSHVYWYRQLPEEGLKFMVYLQKENIIDESGMPKERFSAEFPKEGPSILRIQQVVRGDSAAYFCASSPREGDQPQHFGDGTRLSIL.

The rearrangement links TRBV7-5 to TRBJ2-4. TRBV7-5 is described as a pseudogene. The CDR3 is made up of 16 amino acids. The CDR3 reads CARSPRKGEIANIQYF. The CDR3 DNA reads as TGTGCCAGAAGCCCCAGGAAAGGGGAAATAGCGAACATTCAGTACTTC.

The gene calls are TRBV6-5 and TRBJ2-7, with 10 bases fitting TRBD2. Germline loops: CDR1 MNHEY, CDR2 SVGAGI. The CDR3 is 16 residues long. V was pared by 2 bases and J by 7 bases, with 11 bases of the junction left unmatched. This CDR3 reads CASSYGVASGGYEQYF. CDR3 nucleotide sequence: TGTGCCAGCAGTTACGGCGTTGCTAGCGGGGGATATGAGCAGTACTTC.

V is TRBV7-9 and J is TRBJ2-7; 7 nucleotides match TRBD1. Unmatched junction bases numbered 3, after V lost 6 bases and J lost 4 bases. CDR3 length: 12 residues. Germline V gives CDR1 SEHNR, CDR2 FQNEAQ (reference sequence). The CDR3 spells CASSRQGYEQYF. The CDR3 coding sequence is TGTGCCAGCAGTAGACAGGGTTACGAGCAGTACTTC.

This clone was observed a single time. Because it lacks the conserved phenylalanine or tryptophan at the end, this CDR3 is likely a read error. Because the CDR3's place on the DNA is in doubt, the DNA is left out and the CDR3 is given as listed by TCRdb. V is TRBV9 and J is TRBJ1-1. CDR1 is SGDLS and CDR2 is YYNGEE in the germline V gene. The CDR3 spans 10 amino acids, including both terminal residues. CDR3 sequence reads: CASSVVGTRV.

The V call is TRBV12-3 or TRBV12-4, the J call TRBJ1-6; D is undetermined. V lost 2 bases to trimming and J lost 8 bases, with 7 bases between them. The CDR3 contains 13 residues. In DNA form, the CDR3 reads TGTGCCAGCAGTTTAAGCCGGGATTCACCCCTCCACTTT. This sequence encodes CASSLSRDSPLHF.

The rearrangement uses TRBV19 and TRBJ2-2; D may be TRBD2 (6 bases). Trimming pared 6 bases from V and 1 base from J, leaving 9 bases between. Germline V gene sequence: CDR1 LNHDA, CDR2 SQIVND (reference sequence). The CDR3 is made up of 14 amino acids. The CDR3 region is CASRTSQNTGELFF. The DNA of the CDR3 is TGTGCCAGTAGAACTAGCCAGAACACCGGGGAGCTGTTTTTT.

This chain joins TRBV14 and TRBJ2-1; 9 bases are a match to TRBD2. The CDR3 sequence is 14 residues long. Germline V gene sequence: CDR1 SGHDN, CDR2 FVKESK. With 6 bases clipped from V and 8 bases from J, the junction kept 8 bases outside the gene matches. The CDR3 coding sequence is TGTGCCAGCAGGGGCGGGAGGGCCCCGGATGAGCAGTTCTTC. Translating it yields CASRGGRAPDEQFF.

The chain joins TRBV6-2 or TRBV6-3 to TRBJ1-1; D is uncertain. Germline lookup yields CDR1 MNHEY and CDR2 SVGEGT. There are 13 residues in the CDR3. V lost 4 bases to trimming and J lost 7 bases, with 13 bases between them. The CDR3 here is CASSLSGSGEAFF. The CDR3 nucleotides read TGTGCCAGCAGTTTGTCCGGTTCGGGTGAAGCTTTCTTT.

The rearrangement uses TRBV6-6 and TRBJ1-5; the match to TRBD1 covers 7 bases. CDR1 is MNHNY, CDR2 SVGAGI, per germline (reference sequence). CDR3 length: 15 residues. J lost 2 bases, V lost 6 bases, and 7 bases had no gene match. The CDR3 nucleotides read TGTGCCAGCAGCAAAACAGGGGTGGGCAATCAGCCCCAGCATTTT. This encodes CASSKTGVGNQPQHF.

V is TRBV5-1 and J is TRBJ2-7; D may be TRBD2 (7 bases). The CDR3 runs to 13 residues. The ends were cut back, 4 bases at V and 5 bases at J, with 13 bases in the middle. The V gene's germline CDR1 is SGHRS and CDR2 YFSETQ. The CDR3 DNA reads TGCGCCAGCAGCGCCGGGGGGCCCAACGAGCAGTACTTC. This gives the protein CASSAGGPNEQYF.

This chain connects TRBV14 to TRBJ2-3; 9 bases agree with TRBD1. The CDR3 totals 18 residues. Germline values: CDR1 SGHDN, CDR2 FVKESK. V shed 4 bases, J shed 3 bases, and the junction held 14 bases outside the gene matches. The CDR3 nucleotides are TGTGCCAGCAGCCTCTCTAACCAACAGGGGGCTGTAACAGATACGCAGTATTTT. It translates to CASSLSNQQGAVTDTQYF. The full variable domain, with the rest looked up from reference TRBV14 and TRBJ2-3, is EAGVTQFPSHSVIEKGQTVTLRCDPISGHDNLYWYRRVMGKEIKFLLHFVKESKQDESGMPNNRFLAERTGGTYSTLKVQPAELEDSGVYFCASSLSNQQGAVTDTQYFGPGTRLTVL.

This chain links TRBV6-4 with TRBJ1-6, with D uncertain. Trimming shortened V by 4 bases and J by 5 bases, and 6 bases separated the two germline ends. Germline CDR1 is MRHNA and CDR2 is SNTAGT. The CDR3 has 13 residues. CDR3 DNA sequence: TGTGCCAGCAGTGCAACTAATAATTCACCCCTCCACTTT. This gives the protein CASSATNNSPLHF.

This clone was observed a single time. The chain combines TRBV2 with TRBJ1-1, with 7 bases lining up with TRBD1. This CDR3 has 17 residues. CDR1 and CDR2 from the germline V gene are SNHLY and FYNNEI. Trimming took 6 bases from V and 5 from J; bases not matched to a gene: 18. The CDR3 protein is CASRFFRDSLSGTEAFF. CDR3 coding DNA: TGTGCCAGCAGGTTCTTCCGGGACAGCCTTTCGGGGACTGAAGCTTTCTTT.

The table lists this clone with a count of one. J is TRBJ1-1 and V is TRBV6-2 or TRBV6-3; D is uncertain. Deletions cut 6 bases from V and 4 bases from J, with 18 bases between. CDR3 length equals 15 residues. Germline lookup yields CDR1 MNHEY and CDR2 SVGEGT. CDR3 sequence (DNA): TGTGCCAGCAGCCTTCCTCCCGACCTGGTCACTGAAGCTTTCTTT. The encoded protein is CASSLPPDLVTEAFF.

V gene TRBV19 combines with J gene TRBJ2-2, with no clear D. The V gene's germline CDR1 is LNHDA and CDR2 SQIVND (reference sequence). The ends were cut back, 5 bases at V and 8 bases at J, with 9 bases in the middle. This CDR3 spans 12 amino acids. This CDR3 is CASSVSGGELFF. In DNA form, the CDR3 reads TGTGCCAGTAGTGTCTCCGGGGGGGAGCTGTTTTTT.

In DNA form, the CDR3 reads TGTGCCAGCGGACTAGAACCCTACAATGAGCAGTTCTTC. Translated, it gives CASGLEPYNEQFF. The V call is TRBV11-2, the J call TRBJ2-1; 7 bases line up with TRBD2. With V trimmed by 8 bases and J by 2 bases, 3 bases remained unmatched. Germline V lookup: CDR1 SGHAT, CDR2 FQNNGV. The CDR3 is 13 amino acids.

V gene TRBV5-6 combines with J gene TRBJ1-6; TRBD1 matches at 8 bases. The V gene's germline CDR1 is SGHDT and CDR2 YYEEEE. V trimming: 4 bases; J trimming: 10 bases; junction bases outside the gene matches: 7. The CDR3 is 14 amino acids. This chain's CDR3 is CASSLRQGSSPLHF. In nucleotides, the CDR3 is TGTGCCAGCAGCCTTAGACAGGGGAGCTCACCCCTCCACTTT. Full variable domain (outside the CDR3, taken from reference TRBV5-6 and TRBJ1-6): DAGVTQSPTHLIKTRGQQVTLRCSPKSGHDTVSWYQQALGQGPQFIFQYYEEEERQRGNFPDRFSGHQFPNYSSELNVNALLLGDSALYLCASSLRQGSSPLHFGNGTRLTVT.